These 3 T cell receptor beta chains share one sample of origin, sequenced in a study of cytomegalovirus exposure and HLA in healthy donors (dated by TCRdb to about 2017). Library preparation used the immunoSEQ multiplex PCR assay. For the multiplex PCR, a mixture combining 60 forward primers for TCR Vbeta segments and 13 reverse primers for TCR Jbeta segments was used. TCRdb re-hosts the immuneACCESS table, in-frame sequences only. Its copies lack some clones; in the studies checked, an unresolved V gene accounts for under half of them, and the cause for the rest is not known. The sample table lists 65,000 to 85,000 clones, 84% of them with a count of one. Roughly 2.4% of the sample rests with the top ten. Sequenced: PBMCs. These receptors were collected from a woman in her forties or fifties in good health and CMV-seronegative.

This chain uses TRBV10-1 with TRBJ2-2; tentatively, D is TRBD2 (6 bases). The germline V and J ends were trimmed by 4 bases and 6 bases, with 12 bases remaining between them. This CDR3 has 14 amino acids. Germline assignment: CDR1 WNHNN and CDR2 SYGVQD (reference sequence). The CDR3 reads CASSAPGVSGELFF. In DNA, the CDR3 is TGCGCCAGCAGTGCCCCGGGAGTATCCGGGGAGCTGTTTTTT.

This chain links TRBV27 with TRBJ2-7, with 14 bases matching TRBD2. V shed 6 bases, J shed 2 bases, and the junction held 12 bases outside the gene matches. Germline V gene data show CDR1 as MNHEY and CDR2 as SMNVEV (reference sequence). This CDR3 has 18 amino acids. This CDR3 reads CASSIGTSGSITPYEQYF. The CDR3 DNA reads TGTGCCAGCAGCATCGGGACTAGCGGGAGTATTACCCCCTACGAGCAGTACTTC.

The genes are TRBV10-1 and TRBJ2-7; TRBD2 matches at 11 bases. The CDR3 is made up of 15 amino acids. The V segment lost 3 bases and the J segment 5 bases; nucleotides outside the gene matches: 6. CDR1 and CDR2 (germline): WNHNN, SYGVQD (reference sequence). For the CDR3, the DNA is TGCGCCAGCAGTGAAAGTCTAGCGGGAGGCAACGAGCAGTACTTC. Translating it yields CASSESLAGGNEQYF.